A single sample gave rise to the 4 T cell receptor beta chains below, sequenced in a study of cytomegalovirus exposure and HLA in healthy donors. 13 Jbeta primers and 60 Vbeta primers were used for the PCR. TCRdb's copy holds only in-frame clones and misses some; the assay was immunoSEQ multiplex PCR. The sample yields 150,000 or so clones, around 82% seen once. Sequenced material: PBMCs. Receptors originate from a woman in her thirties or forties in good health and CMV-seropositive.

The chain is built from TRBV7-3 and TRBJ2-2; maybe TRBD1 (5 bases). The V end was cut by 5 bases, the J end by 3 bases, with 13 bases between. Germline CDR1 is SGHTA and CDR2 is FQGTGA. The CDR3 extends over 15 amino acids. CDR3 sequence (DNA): TGTGCCAGCAGCCTACTGGGGCAGGACACCGGGGAGCTGTTTTTT. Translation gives CASSLLGQDTGELFF.

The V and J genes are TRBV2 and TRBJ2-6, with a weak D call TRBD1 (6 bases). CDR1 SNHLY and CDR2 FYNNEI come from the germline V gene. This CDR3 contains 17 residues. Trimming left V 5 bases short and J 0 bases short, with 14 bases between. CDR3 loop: CASSRAGANSGANVLTF. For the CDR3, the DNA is TGTGCCAGCAGTAGGGCAGGGGCCAACTCTGGGGCCAACGTCCTGACTTTC.

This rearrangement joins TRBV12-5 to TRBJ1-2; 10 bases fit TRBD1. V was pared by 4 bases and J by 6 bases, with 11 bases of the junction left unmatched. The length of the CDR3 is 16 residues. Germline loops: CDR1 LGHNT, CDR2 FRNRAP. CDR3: CASGSYTGTGAHGYTF. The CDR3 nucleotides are TGTGCTAGTGGTTCATATACCGGGACAGGGGCCCATGGCTACACCTTC.

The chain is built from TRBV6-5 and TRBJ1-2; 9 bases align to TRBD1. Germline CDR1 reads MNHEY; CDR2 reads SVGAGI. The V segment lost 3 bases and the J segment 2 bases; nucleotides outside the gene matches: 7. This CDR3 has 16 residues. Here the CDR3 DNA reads TGTGCCAGCAGTTATTCAAGACAGGGGGGAAACTATGGCTACACCTTC. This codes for CASSYSRQGGNYGYTF.